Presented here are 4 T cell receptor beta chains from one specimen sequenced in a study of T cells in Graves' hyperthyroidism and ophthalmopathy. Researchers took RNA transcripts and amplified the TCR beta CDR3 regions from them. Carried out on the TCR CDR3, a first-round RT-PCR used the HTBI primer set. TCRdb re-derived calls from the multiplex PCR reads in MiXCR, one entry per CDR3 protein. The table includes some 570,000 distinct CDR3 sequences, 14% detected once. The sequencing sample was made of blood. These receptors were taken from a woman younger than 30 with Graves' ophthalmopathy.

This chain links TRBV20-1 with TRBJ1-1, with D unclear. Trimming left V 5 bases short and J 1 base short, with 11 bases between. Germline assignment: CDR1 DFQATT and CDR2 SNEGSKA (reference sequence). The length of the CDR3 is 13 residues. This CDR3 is CSASPDGNTEAFF. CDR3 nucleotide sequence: TGCAGTGCTTCCCCGGACGGGAACACTGAAGCTTTCTTT.

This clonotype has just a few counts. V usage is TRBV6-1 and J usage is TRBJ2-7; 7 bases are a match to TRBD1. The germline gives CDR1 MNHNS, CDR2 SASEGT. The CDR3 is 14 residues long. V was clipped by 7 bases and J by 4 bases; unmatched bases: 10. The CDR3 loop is CASTRQGGIYEQYF. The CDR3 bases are TGTGCCAGCACCAGACAGGGTGGGATATACGAGCAGTACTTC.

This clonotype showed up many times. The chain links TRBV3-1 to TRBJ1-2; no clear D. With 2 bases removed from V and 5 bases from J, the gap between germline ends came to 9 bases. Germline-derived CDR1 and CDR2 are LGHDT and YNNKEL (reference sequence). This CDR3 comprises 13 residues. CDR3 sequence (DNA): TGTGCCAGCAGCCAAAACAGTGAATATGGCTACACCTTC. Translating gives CASSQNSEYGYTF.

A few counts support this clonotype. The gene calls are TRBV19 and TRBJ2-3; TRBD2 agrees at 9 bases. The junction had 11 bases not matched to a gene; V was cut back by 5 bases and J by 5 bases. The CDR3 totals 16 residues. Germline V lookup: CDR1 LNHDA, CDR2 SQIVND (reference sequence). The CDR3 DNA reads TGTGCCAGTAGTCCCTTGACTAGCGGTCAAGGAGATACGCAGTATTTT. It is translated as CASSPLTSGQGDTQYF.